This T cell receptor (beta chain) is from a study of OX40 agonist ivuxolimab in advanced cancers. In terms of the full investigation: Ivuxolimab was a fully human IgG2 agonistic monoclonal antibody targeting the costimulatory receptor OX40 (CD134). A male proportion of under 85% and a mean age of approximately 61 years, ranging from 23 to 79, were recorded for the dose-escalation cohort. Intravenous ivuxolimab was administered to patients every 2 weeks at six dose levels: 0.01, 0.1, 0.3, 1.5, 3 and 10 mg/kg. Prior anti-PD-1, anti-PD-L1 or anti-CTLA-4 therapy was permitted, and checkpoint inhibitors had been received by about 37% of dose-escalation patients. Partial responses occurred in three dose-escalation patients, of whom one had hepatocellular carcinoma and two had cutaneous melanoma. The monotherapy dose-escalation portion (N ≈ 50 patients) of the phase I ivuxolimab trial is reported in the paper. Peripheral TCRbeta sequencing was intended to test whether TCR sequence diversity was altered and clonal T-cell expansion was caused by ivuxolimab. Of the approximately 50 patients in dose escalation, about 19 had hepatocellular carcinoma, around 15 had melanoma, 9 had renal cell carcinoma and 9 had head and neck cancer.

To sequence the TCRbeta CDR3 region, genomic DNA was isolated from the sorted cells. The immunoSEQ Assay was used for sequencing of TCRbeta CDR3 regions. TCRdb holds this immuneACCESS table with in-frame rearrangements only. Some clones are missing; in checked studies, unresolved V genes explain under half, and the rest has no known cause. This sample gives 25,000 to 35,000 clones in total; more than 70% of them show up just once. The ten most abundant clones make up roughly a fifth of the sample. The CDR3 runs 15 residues from the cysteine to the phenylalanine. Only the CDR3 DNA is retained, 45 bases long and in frame from the first base. CDR1 and CDR2 are drawn from the germline V gene: SGHAT, FQNNGV. At the junction V is shortened by 4 bases and J by 0 bases, with 11 bases in between. Patients with autoimmune disease history or receiving systemic immunosuppression were excluded from the trial. Peripheral blood for TCR sequencing was collected from all dose cohorts at baseline, on cycle 4 day 1, and on cycle 7 day 1. Samples came from an open-label, multicenter, first-in-human phase I dose-escalation trial of ivuxolimab. The trial enrolled adults with locally advanced or metastatic head and neck squamous cell, hepatocellular, melanoma or renal cell carcinoma. Before TCR sequencing, CD4+ and CD8+ T cells were separately sorted from peripheral blood.

With respect to this clone: It has no known antigen specificity. The sample holds no much larger clone one base away, and base qualities are not on file.

Results and caveats for the whole study, not just this receptor: After ivuxolimab, more expanded clones were found on average in CD8+ T cells than in CD4+ T cells. Partial responders in the 0.1-3.0 mg/kg groups had among the lowest normalized peripheral clonal expansion, especially among CD8+ T cells. Low levels of normalized T-cell clonal expansion were also shown by some nonresponding patients. Which antigens the clonally expanded peripheral T cells were specific for was not determined. At doses of 0.1 to 3.0 mg/kg, clonal expansion of both CD4+ and CD8+ blood T cells was observed from baseline to week 6.

The sequence joins TRBV11-2 to TRBJ2-3; the D gene is perhaps TRBD1, from 5 matching bases. The specimen was CD4+ or CD8+ T cells sorted from blood, collected in a trial of the OX40 agonist ivuxolimab. This receptor was obtained from an adult with an advanced solid tumor such as melanoma, head and neck, liver or kidney cancer. At the DNA level, the sequence is TGTGCCAGCAGCTCCTCGACAGCTAGCACAGATACGCAGTATTTT. It translates as CASSSSTASTDTQYF. Reference TRBV11-2 and TRBJ2-3 genes cover what lies past the CDR3, so the full variable domain is EAGVAQSPRYKIIEKRQSVAFWCNPISGHATLYWYQQILGQGPKLLIQFQNNGVVDDSQLPKDRFSAERLKGVDSTLKIQPAKLEDSAVYLCASSSSTASTDTQYFGPGTRLTVL.